The clone carrying this T cell receptor (beta chain) has more than one count but fewer than ten. What it recognizes is unknown. The authors reverse transcribed all of the isolated RNA, so sequencing captured expressed TCRB transcripts. The data were produced by immunoSEQ multiplex PCR, yet TCRdb's version contains in-frame clones alone and is incomplete. This sample yields over 600,000 clones, of which 9.5% to 15% are seen a single time; around 0.12% belongs to the top ten. This entry is derived from a study of beta chain features in type 1 diabetes. The study, taken as a whole, reports: People with Type 1 diabetes carried modestly yet significantly shorter TCRB CDR3s in all four CD4+ subsets. Sequencing the cDNA could make cells with high TCR expression show up more than they should. It was possible that PCR favored shorter templates, equally so in patients and controls. Insertion counts at VDJ junctions were lower in type 1 diabetes patients, who also showed more deletions there. TCRB repertoires of naive, central memory and Treg cells appeared more similar among patients than among healthy donors.

The germline gives CDR1 MNHEY, CDR2 SVGAGI. This CDR3 comprises 15 residues. V lost 0 bases and J lost 7, with 12 bases in between. The TCR comes from a man younger than 40 with type 1 diabetes. The chain is built from TRBV6-5 and TRBJ1-4, with no clear D. The sample consisted of naive CD4+ T cells from blood. The CDR3 region is CASSYSRRRTEKLFF. Here the CDR3 DNA reads TGTGCCAGCAGTTACTCGCGTAGAAGGACTGAAAAACTGTTTTTT.